A single sample is the source of the 26 T cell receptor beta chains below, sequenced in a study of CD4 and CD8 cells across lung adenocarcinoma regions. TCRdb called the PCR reads again in MiXCR, with one record for every CDR3 protein. This sample carries under 7,500 distinct CDR3 sequences, 40% to 60% of them seen once, and the ten largest clones take 30%. The sequenced material came from CD4+ T cells from the center of a lung tumor. The source of these receptors is a female donor with lung adenocarcinoma. The CD4 and CD8 labels of this study may be unreliable.

CDR3 nucleotides: TGTGCCAGCAGTGTCACCCCCCAGGGTCGCACAGATACGCAGTATTTT. This sequence encodes CASSVTPQGRTDTQYF. The rearrangement uses TRBV6-1 and TRBJ2-3, with D possibly TRBD1 on 5 matching bases. Per the germline V gene, CDR1 is MNHNS and CDR2 is SASEGT. The CDR3 is 16 amino acids. Trimming stripped 4 bases from V and 1 base from J, with 15 bases between.

This clonotype showed up just once. An end of the junction differs from the germline gene, which may be a read error. This rearrangement joins TRBV6-1 to TRBJ2-1, with 10 bases matching TRBD1. The end of the DNA aligns better with TRBJ2-7, so the J call may be wrong. From germline, CDR1 is MNHNS and CDR2 SASEGT. CDR3 length equals 15 residues. The CDR3 is CASTEDRGLYYEQYF. In DNA form, the CDR3 reads TGTGCCAGCACTGAAGACAGGGGGCTATACTACGAGCAGTACTTC.

This rearrangement joins TRBV10-2 to TRBJ2-2; TRBD2 aligns across 11 bases. Germline lookup yields CDR1 WSHSY and CDR2 SAAADI. The V gene end was trimmed by 4 bases and the J gene end by 5 bases; junction bases not matched to a gene: 6. The length of the CDR3 is 16 residues. In DNA, the CDR3 is TGCGCCAGCAGTGTATCCGGGACTAGCGGTACCGGGGAGCTGTTTTTT. Its protein is CASSVSGTSGTGELFF.

This clonotype was recorded once. CDR3 in DNA: TGTGCCAGCAGTGAATGGGGGGCGACTGGCTACACCTTC. Its translation: CASSEWGATGYTF. This rearrangement joins TRBV6-1 to TRBJ1-2; D is possibly TRBD1 (6 bases). The CDR3 has 13 amino acids. V lost 2 bases to trimming and J lost 7 bases, with 11 bases between them. Germline lookup yields CDR1 MNHNS and CDR2 SASEGT.

This clonotype was seen only a few times. This rearrangement joins TRBV6-5 to TRBJ2-2; D is unresolved. Trimming removed 6 bases at V and 2 bases at J, with 13 bases between. Germline assignment: CDR1 MNHEY and CDR2 SVGAGI. The CDR3 totals 15 residues. CDR3 bases: TGTGCCAGCAGGACTCGGCAGTTTAACACCGGGGAGCTGTTTTTT. As protein: CASRTRQFNTGELFF.

This clonotype is large (0.1 to 1%) in the sample. CDR3 DNA sequence: TGTGCCAGCAAGACTAGCGGGAGGTCAGATACGCAGTATTTT. It translates to CASKTSGRSDTQYF. The chain carries TRBV27 and TRBJ2-3; 13 nucleotides match TRBD2. V lost 7 bases to trimming and J lost 4 bases; unmatched junction nucleotides: 2. Germline-derived CDR1 and CDR2 are MNHEY and SMNVEV (reference sequence). The CDR3 loop spans 14 amino acids.

The chain combines TRBV7-2 with TRBJ2-3; possible D gene TRBD2, 6 bases. Germline CDR1 and CDR2: SGHTA and FQGNSA. This CDR3 is built from 16 residues. Trimming stripped 2 bases from V and 2 bases from J, with 14 bases between. CDR3 sequence (DNA): TGTGCCAGCAGCTTAAGGTGGGACTTTTACACAGATACGCAGTATTTT. Residues: CASSLRWDFYTDTQYF.

The rearrangement joins TRBV6-1 to TRBJ2-3; D gene ambiguous. The J call may be faulty, since TRBJ2-5 better matches the DNA end. CDR1 is MNHNS and CDR2 is SASEGT in the germline V gene. The CDR3 spans 15 residues. DNA of the CDR3: TGTGCCAGCAGTGAATGGACCGCCGTAGTTGGGACCCAGTACTTC. It is translated as CASSEWTAVVGTQYF.

This rearrangement joins TRBV6-1 to TRBJ1-3, with no clear D. The CDR3 extends over 14 amino acids. The V gene's germline CDR1 is MNHNS and CDR2 SASEGT. Trimming pared 3 bases from V and 7 bases from J, leaving 13 bases between. This chain's CDR3 is CASSEAQALNTIYF. In nucleotides, the CDR3 is TGTGCCAGCAGTGAGGCTCAGGCCCTGAACACCATATATTTT.

The J gene is TRBJ1-3, the V gene TRBV10-1; 8 nucleotides align to TRBD1. The CDR3 sequence is 16 residues long. V was clipped by 3 bases and J by 0 bases; unmatched bases: 4. CDR1 is WNHNN, CDR2 SYGVQD, per germline (reference sequence). The CDR3 DNA reads TGCGCCAGCAGTGAACAGGGGGAAAGCTCTGGAAACACCATATATTTT. Amino acids: CASSEQGESSGNTIYF.

On this clonotype itself: Compared with germline, one end of the junction differs, possibly owing to a read error. The V and J genes are TRBV6-1 and TRBJ2-3; D could derive from TRBD1 or TRBD2 (5 bases each). CDR1 is MNHNS, CDR2 SASEGT, per germline. The CDR3 covers 17 residues. The CDR3 protein is CASCLGLGGRSADTQYF. CDR3 in DNA: TGTGCCAGTTGTTTGGGGCTCGGCGGGCGTTCCGCAGATACCCAGTATTTT.

This clonotype was counted at least ten times. Lacking the conserved final phenylalanine or tryptophan, this CDR3 likely reflects a read error. No DNA is shown, since the ends of the CDR3 on it are uncertain; the CDR3 is the one TCRdb lists. The chain is built from TRBV25-1 and TRBJ2-5; TRBD1 was called by the table and not checked on the DNA. The CDR3 sequence runs 14 residues, both termini included. CDR1 is MGHDK, CDR2 SYGVNS, per germline. This CDR3 is CASSEQGSVGMGPA.

On this clonotype: No conserved phenylalanine or tryptophan is present at the end of the CDR3, so a read error is the likely explanation. No DNA is shown, since the ends of the CDR3 on it are uncertain; the CDR3 is the one TCRdb lists. The J gene is TRBJ2-3, the V gene TRBV6-5; TRBD1, the D gene given by the table, was not confirmed from the DNA. Germline loops: CDR1 MNHEY, CDR2 SVGAGI. Counting both end residues, the CDR3 totals 14 amino acids. The CDR3 sequence is CASSLGGAYNEQFS.

V is TRBV27 and J is TRBJ2-7; D is ambiguous. The CDR3 covers 14 residues. Trimming pared 5 bases from V and 3 bases from J, leaving 14 bases between. Germline V gene data show CDR1 as MNHEY and CDR2 as SMNVEV (reference sequence). The CDR3 coding sequence is TGTGCCAGCAGTAGCACCCCGCCCAGCTACGAGCAGTACTTC. Translated, it gives CASSSTPPSYEQYF.

The rearrangement links TRBV6-2 or TRBV6-3 to TRBJ2-7, with 8 bases fitting TRBD1. The CDR3 length is 14 residues. Per the germline V gene, CDR1 is MNHEY and CDR2 is SVGEGT. V dropped 6 bases and J dropped 1; count of bases not matched to a gene: 5. The CDR3 nucleotides are TGTGCCAGCAGCTTGGGACAGGAGTCCTACGAGCAGTACTTC. It encodes CASSLGQESYEQYF.

In this sample, this clonotype turned up a few times. V and J are TRBV6-1 and TRBJ2-7; the D is unclear. This CDR3 has 11 residues. Trimming left V 6 bases short and J 4 bases short, with 7 bases between. Looked up from germline, CDR1 is MNHNS and CDR2 is SASEGT. This CDR3 reads CASSRIYEQYF. For the CDR3, the DNA is TGTGCCAGCAGCCGAATATACGAGCAGTACTTC.

This clonotype has only one observation. The CDR3 carries no conserved terminal phenylalanine or tryptophan, so it likely arises from a read error. No DNA is shown, since the ends of the CDR3 on it are uncertain; the CDR3 is the one TCRdb lists. The chain carries TRBV7-7 and TRBJ2-1; TRBD1 is taken as the D call from the table, unchecked against the DNA. The germline CDR1 and CDR2 sequences are SSHAT and FNYEAQ (reference sequence). The CDR3 is made up of 17 amino acids, end residues included. CDR3 protein: CASSSGTGTLGPTSWLS.

This clonotype was detected only a few times. The rearrangement joins TRBV7-2 to TRBJ1-6; D is unclear. The V gene's germline CDR1 is SGHTA and CDR2 FQGNSA. This CDR3 has 15 amino acids. Trimming took 5 bases from V and 7 from J, leaving 15 bases between them. CDR3 sequence: CASSVVGFTNSPLHF. DNA for the CDR3: TGTGCCAGCAGCGTGGTAGGGTTTACAAATTCACCCCTCCACTTT.

This clonotype was seen only a few times. The chain joins TRBV6-6 to TRBJ1-2; 7 positions match TRBD1. Per germline, CDR1 MNHNY and CDR2 SVGAGI (reference sequence). The CDR3 has 15 residues. Trimming took 0 bases from V and 7 from J; bases not matched to a gene: 8. This CDR3 is CASSYSGQINGGYTF. CDR3 DNA sequence: TGTGCCAGCAGTTACTCGGGACAGATTAACGGTGGCTACACCTTC.

This clonotype was detected once. This sequence joins TRBV27 and TRBJ2-2, with D possibly being TRBD2 (5 bases). Germline CDR1 is MNHEY and CDR2 is SMNVEV (reference sequence). The V end was cut by 9 bases, the J end by 4 bases, with 18 bases between. CDR3 length: 15 residues. As DNA, the CDR3 is TGTGCCAGGTCGCTCGAGGGTTTGAGCACCGGGGAGCTGTTTTTT. Translating it yields CARSLEGLSTGELFF.

Sample share makes this clonotype medium-sized. The chain links TRBV7-2 to TRBJ2-5; 9 bases map to TRBD2. This CDR3 region has 18 residues. CDR1 and CDR2 from the germline V gene are SGHTA and FQGNSA. V shed 5 bases and J 5 bases; nucleotides not matched to a gene: 18. The CDR3 reads CASSPSMRTSDHRETQYF. The CDR3 bases are TGTGCCAGCAGCCCTAGTATGCGGACTAGCGATCACAGGGAGACCCAGTACTTC. The full variable domain, in which reference TRBV7-2 and TRBJ2-5 provide the parts outside the CDR3, is GAGVSQSPSNKVTEKGKDVELRCDPISGHTALYWYRQSLGQGLEFLIYFQGNSAPDKSGLPSDRFSAERTGGSVSTLTIQRTQQEDSAVYLCASSPSMRTSDHRETQYFGPGTRLLVL.

This clonotype counts as large. The CDR3 spells CASSYSILSRAPFTPKIYNEQFF. The CDR3 DNA reads as TGTGCCAGCAGTTACTCGATTTTGTCGAGGGCACCATTCACCCCTAAGATCTACAATGAGCAGTTCTTC. V gene TRBV6-5 combines with J gene TRBJ2-1; D may be TRBD2 (5 bases). V lost 0 bases, J lost 3 bases, and 33 bases lay in between. Germline lookup yields CDR1 MNHEY and CDR2 SVGAGI. The CDR3 consists of 23 residues.

This sequence joins TRBV6-1 and TRBJ2-1; 10 bases are shared with TRBD1. The CDR3 has 15 residues. CDR1 is MNHNS, CDR2 SASEGT, per germline. V shed 4 bases, J shed 13 bases, and the junction held 13 bases outside the gene matches. The CDR3 region has the DNA TGTGCCAGCAGTGGTGGGACAGGGGTCGAAGAGACCCAGTTCTTC. Translating gives CASSGGTGVEETQFF.

The chain joins TRBV6-1 to TRBJ2-1; no reliable D call. Germline values: CDR1 MNHNS, CDR2 SASEGT. V was shortened by 6 bases and J by 8 bases, with 17 bases between the two germline ends. The CDR3 loop spans 14 amino acids. The DNA for the CDR3 is TGTGCCAGCAGGGCGGTTAGGACCACAGATGAGCAGTTCTTC. It encodes CASRAVRTTDEQFF.

This clonotype is medium-sized within its sample. This chain joins TRBV6-1 and TRBJ2-6, with D possibly matching TRBD2 (5 bases). The CDR3 consists of 14 residues. Trimming cost V 7 bases and J 3 bases, with 10 bases left between them. Germline V CDR1 and CDR2: MNHNS, SASEGT. This chain's CDR3 is CASIPGYGANVLTF. In DNA form, the CDR3 reads TGTGCCAGCATCCCGGGGTATGGGGCCAACGTCCTGACTTTC.

The chain carries TRBV27 and TRBJ1-2, with a weak D call TRBD1 (5 bases). Germline CDR1 and CDR2: MNHEY and SMNVEV (reference sequence). Trimming removed 5 bases from V and 3 bases from J, with 7 bases in between. This CDR3 is built from 12 residues. For the CDR3, the DNA is TGTGCCAGCAGTGGGGGGGACTATGGCTACACCTTC. It encodes CASSGGDYGYTF.